This record concerns one T cell receptor beta chain sequence. The antigen is unknown. Sequencing was performed with immunoSEQ multiplex PCR; in TCRdb, only in-frame clones are kept and a portion is missing. The sample contains about 690,000 clones, 90% of which appear only once. The data belong to a study of shared clonotypes between healthy human individuals. Everyone who donated was a Caucasian adult who lived in Nashville, Tennessee. Trimming removed 5 bases from V and 2 bases from J, with 18 bases in between. Looked up from germline, CDR1 is LNHDA and CDR2 is SQIVND (reference sequence). The CDR3 sequence is 16 residues long. Whole-study findings and limits: Memory subsets had estimated richness that was generally smaller than that of naive subsets. Even with large depth, rarefaction showed that sorted-subset sequencing was incomplete.

Sequencing used memory CD8+ T cells from PBMCs. Subset indicated: CD45RO+ cells pooled with CCR7-negative TemRA cells. The clonotype was recovered from a man aged 18 to 30 in good health. Some clones in this sample may be carry-over from other donors' samples. The chain employs TRBV19 and TRBJ1-1, with D uncertain. In DNA, the CDR3 is TGTGCCAGTAGTCTTTTCTCCGGCCAGGATAACACTGAAGCTTTCTTT. It specifies CASSLFSGQDNTEAFF.